Below are 30 T cell receptor beta chains sequenced from a single sample in a study of blood T cell repertoires in COVID-19. Produced via immunoSEQ multiplex PCR; TCRdb's table is partial and in-frame only. Of 65,000 to 90,000 clones in the sample, 80% to 90% were seen once. The sample taken for sequencing was peripheral blood. These receptors originate from a man aged 45-65 years with acute or convalescent COVID-19.

This clone was seen once. The chain carries TRBV27 and TRBJ1-5, with D perhaps matching TRBD1 (6 bases). The CDR3 is 16 amino acids. Germline V gene sequence: CDR1 MNHEY, CDR2 SMNVEV (reference sequence). The ends were cut back, 8 bases at V and 1 base at J, with 18 bases in the middle. CDR3 sequence: CASASQGIPSNQPQHF. Here the CDR3 DNA reads TGTGCCAGCGCTAGCCAGGGGATTCCGAGCAATCAGCCCCAGCATTTT.

The chain employs TRBV5-5 and TRBJ1-1; possible D gene TRBD1, 6 bases. CDR3 length equals 16 residues. CDR1 is SGHKS, CDR2 YYEKEE, per germline (reference sequence). With 6 bases removed from V and 1 base from J, the gap between germline ends came to 19 bases. CDR3 protein: CASTDQLKTGNTEAFF. CDR3 coding DNA: TGTGCCAGCACCGATCAATTAAAGACAGGGAACACTGAAGCTTTCTTT.

This clone appeared a single time. The chain has TRBV6-5 and TRBJ1-2, with 7 bases fitting TRBD1. CDR1 MNHEY and CDR2 SVGAGI come from the germline V gene. The ends lost 8 bases at V and 3 bases at J; junction bases unmatched: 12. This CDR3 contains 15 residues. CDR3 nucleotides: TGTGCCAGCTGCCGTAGGGACAGTGGTGACTATGGCTACACCTTC. Residues: CASCRRDSGDYGYTF.

The V gene is TRBV11-2, the J gene TRBJ2-3; TRBD2 might be the D (6 bases). The germline V and J ends were trimmed by 1 base and 3 bases, with 14 bases remaining between them. The length of the CDR3 is 16 residues. Germline assignment: CDR1 SGHAT and CDR2 FQNNGV. The CDR3 DNA reads TGTGCCAGCAGCTTAGTACTGGGGGGAAGAACAGATACGCAGTATTTT. Translating it yields CASSLVLGGRTDTQYF.

This chain joins TRBV10-1 and TRBJ1-2, with D perhaps matching TRBD1 (5 bases). Germline-derived CDR1 and CDR2 are WNHNN and SYGVQD (reference sequence). Trimming removed 10 bases from V and 2 bases from J, with 26 bases in between. CDR3 length: 17 amino acids. CDR3 protein: CAKEKGCGVYENYGYTF. The CDR3 DNA is TGCGCCAAGGAAAAGGGGTGCGGGGTTTATGAGAACTATGGCTACACCTTC.

The J gene is TRBJ1-1, the V gene TRBV18; D perhaps matches TRBD1 (5 bases). The CDR3 runs 15 residues. The ends were cut back, 1 base at V and 5 bases at J, with 14 bases in the middle. The germline CDR1 and CDR2 sequences are KGHSH and LQKENI. The CDR3 DNA is TGTGCCAGCTCACCACAGGCAGGGTTCGAGACTGAAGCTTTCTTT. Its translation: CASSPQAGFETEAFF.

The V gene is TRBV6-1, the J gene TRBJ1-2, with D perhaps TRBD1 (5 bases). The V end was cut by 3 bases, the J end by 1 base, with 12 bases between. The CDR3 is 15 residues long. Looked up from germline, CDR1 is MNHNS and CDR2 is SASEGT. CDR3 in DNA: TGTGCCAGCAGTGAGGGAGGGGCCTATAACTATGGCTACACCTTC. Its translation is CASSEGGAYNYGYTF.

The rearrangement joins TRBV6-5 to TRBJ1-1, with TRBD1 matching over 9 bases. The CDR3 covers 15 residues. Unmatched junction bases numbered 15, after V lost 5 bases and J lost 11 bases. The V gene's germline CDR1 is MNHEY and CDR2 SVGAGI. The CDR3 loop is CASSILQGAIPLAFF. As DNA, the CDR3 is TGTGCCAGCAGTATCTTACAGGGGGCCATACCCCTCGCTTTCTTT.

The V gene is TRBV5-5, the J gene TRBJ2-2; no firm D call. CDR1 SGHKS and CDR2 YYEKEE come from the germline V gene (reference sequence). This CDR3 has 14 residues. V was cut by 2 bases and J by 6 bases, with 11 bases left in between. The CDR3 is CASSFNIQSGELFF. The CDR3 DNA follows: TGTGCCAGCAGCTTTAATATCCAGTCCGGGGAGCTGTTTTTT.

J is TRBJ2-1 and V is TRBV7-3; a possible D gene is TRBD1 (5 bases). Germline CDR1 is SGHTA and CDR2 is FQGTGA. Trimming pared 4 bases from V and 8 bases from J, leaving 12 bases between. The CDR3 consists of 13 residues. This CDR3 reads CASSSRVHDEQFF. The CDR3 nucleotides read TGTGCCAGCAGCTCCAGGGTCCACGATGAGCAGTTCTTC.

The CDR3 loop reads CASSRSTSGASTDTQYF. The CDR3 DNA is TGCGCCAGCAGCCGGAGCACTAGCGGGGCTAGCACAGATACGCAGTATTTT. The V call is TRBV5-1, the J call TRBJ2-3, with TRBD2 matching over 10 bases. CDR3 length equals 17 residues. Germline values: CDR1 SGHRS, CDR2 YFSETQ. V trimming: 4 bases; J trimming: 0 bases; junction bases outside the gene matches: 8.

CDR3 residues: CASSFLGAGAETQYF. The CDR3, as DNA: TGCGCCAGCAGCTTCCTCGGAGCGGGGGCAGAGACCCAGTACTTC. The chain carries TRBV5-1 and TRBJ2-5, with 8 positions matching TRBD2. Germline CDR1 is SGHRS and CDR2 is YFSETQ. This CDR3 has 15 residues. V dropped 2 bases and J dropped 4; count of bases not matched to a gene: 7. Based on the CDR3 plus reference TRBV5-1 and TRBJ2-5, the full variable domain is KAGVTQTPRYLIKTRGQQVTLSCSPISGHRSVSWYQQTPGQGLQFLFEYFSETQRNKGNFPGRFSGRQFSNSRSEMNVSTLELGDSALYLCASSFLGAGAETQYFGPGTRLLVL.

The CDR3 loop reads CASSYSPLGTREQYV. In nucleotides, the CDR3 is TGTGCCAGCAGTTACTCACCGCTAGGCACACGGGAGCAGTACGTC. The chain employs TRBV6-6 and TRBJ2-7; no firm D call. The germline gives CDR1 MNHNY, CDR2 SVGAGI (reference sequence). CDR3 length: 15 amino acids. Trimming removed 0 bases from V and 7 bases from J, with 16 bases in between.

The rearrangement uses TRBV5-1 and TRBJ1-2; possible D gene TRBD1, 5 bases. Germline-derived CDR1 and CDR2 are SGHRS and YFSETQ. CDR3 size: 14 residues. The V end was cut by 3 bases, the J end by 2 bases, with 11 bases between. CDR3 loop: CASSSTAGNYGYTF. For the CDR3, the DNA is TGCGCCAGCAGCTCAACAGCAGGGAACTATGGCTACACCTTC.

The CDR3 sequence: CAWNLLRETQYF. Written as DNA, the CDR3 is TGTGCCTGGAACCTACTCCGGGAGACCCAGTACTTC. The genes are TRBV30 and TRBJ2-5; D is unclear. This CDR3 spans 12 amino acids. V was clipped by 4 bases and J by 5 bases, with 11 bases between them. Germline V gene data show CDR1 as GTSNPN and CDR2 as SVGIG (reference sequence).

The chain couples TRBV14 to TRBJ1-2; D might be TRBD1 (5 bases). The CDR3 runs 11 residues. Germline V gene data show CDR1 as SGHDN and CDR2 as FVKESK. V was pared by 4 bases and J by 8 bases, with 8 bases between. The CDR3 DNA reads as TGTGCCAGCAGCCCAGGGATCGGCTACACCTTC. Amino acid sequence: CASSPGIGYTF. Full variable domain (rest looked up from reference TRBV14 and TRBJ1-2): EAGVTQFPSHSVIEKGQTVTLRCDPISGHDNLYWYRRVMGKEIKFLLHFVKESKQDESGMPNNRFLAERTGGTYSTLKVQPAELEDSGVYFCASSPGIGYTFGSGTRLTVV.

V gene TRBV7-2 combines with J gene TRBJ2-7, with 8 bases identical to TRBD1. CDR1 is SGHTA, CDR2 FQGNSA, per germline. V trimming: 2 bases; J trimming: 6 bases; junction bases outside the gene matches: 6. CDR3 length: 14 residues. For the CDR3, the DNA is TGTGCCAGCAGCTTATCGCAGGGGGCCCGCGAGCAGTACTTC. Translating it yields CASSLSQGAREQYF.

The V gene is TRBV6-5, the J gene TRBJ2-2; TRBD1 aligns across 11 bases. J was trimmed by 5 bases and V by 6 bases; bases with no gene match: 5. Germline CDR1 reads MNHEY; CDR2 reads SVGAGI. The CDR3 contains 15 residues. CDR3 sequence (DNA): TGTGCCAGCAGCCGGACAGGGGGCTGGACCGGGGAGCTGTTTTTT. Amino acid sequence: CASSRTGGWTGELFF.

This sequence joins TRBV7-6 and TRBJ2-2; TRBD2 might be the D (6 bases). Trimming shortened V by 4 bases and J by 5 bases, and 11 bases separated the two germline ends. The CDR3 sequence is 14 residues long. CDR1 is SGHVS, CDR2 FNYEAQ, per germline. CDR3 region: CASSSPGGTGELFF. CDR3 bases: TGTGCCAGCAGCTCCCCTGGGGGGACCGGGGAGCTGTTTTTT.

The rearrangement joins TRBV7-2 to TRBJ2-1, with 15 nucleotides matching TRBD2. V dropped 6 bases and J dropped 10; count of bases not matched to a gene: 1. Germline CDR1 SGHTA, CDR2 FQGNSA. CDR3 length equals 13 residues. The CDR3 DNA sequence: TGTGCCAGCAGTGGGACTAGCGGGGGGGAGCAGTTCTTC. This gives the protein CASSGTSGGEQFF.

This rearrangement joins TRBV3-1 (or the pseudogene TRBV3-2) to TRBJ2-7; TRBD1 agrees at 10 bases. Germline values: CDR1 LGHDT, CDR2 YNNKEL (reference sequence). The CDR3 runs 13 residues. Unmatched junction bases numbered 2, after V lost 3 bases and J lost 6 bases. The CDR3 is CASSQGQGFEQYF. DNA for the CDR3: TGTGCCAGCAGCCAGGGACAGGGGTTCGAGCAGTACTTC.

Note on this clone: Different DNA sequences within this sample yield the same CDR3. The rearrangement joins TRBV6-6 to TRBJ1-1, with 11 bases matching TRBD1. The CDR3 consists of 13 residues. V was pared by 6 bases and J by 5 bases, with 2 bases of the junction left unmatched. CDR1 MNHNY and CDR2 SVGAGI come from the germline V gene (reference sequence). CDR3 nucleotides: TGTGCCAGCAGGGGACAGGGGGATACTGAAGCTTTCTTT. Amino acid sequence: CASRGQGDTEAFF.

The gene calls are TRBV6-5 and TRBJ1-3; 10 nucleotides line up with TRBD1. The CDR3 runs to 15 residues. The trim removed 9 bases at V and 0 bases at J, leaving 5 bases unmatched. Germline CDR1 is MNHEY and CDR2 is SVGAGI. The CDR3 DNA reads as TGTGCCAGTGGGACAGGGGTTCTCTCTGGAAACACCATATATTTT. It encodes CASGTGVLSGNTIYF.

The chain is built from TRBV18 and TRBJ1-2; 7 bases agree with TRBD1. V lost 3 bases and J lost 4; bases outside the gene matches: 5. The CDR3 totals 14 residues. The germline CDR1 and CDR2 sequences are KGHSH and LQKENI. CDR3 DNA sequence: TGTGCCAGCTCACCTTCGGACAGGATCTATGGCTACACCTTC. Residues: CASSPSDRIYGYTF. Full variable domain (rest looked up from reference TRBV18 and TRBJ1-2): NAGVMQNPRHLVRRRGQEARLRCSPMKGHSHVYWYRQLPEEGLKFMVYLQKENIIDESGMPKERFSAEFPKEGPSILRIQQVVRGDSAAYFCASSPSDRIYGYTFGSGTRLTVV.

This CDR3 is CSVAGQIQETQYF. CDR3 nucleotides: TGCAGCGTTGCGGGACAAATACAAGAGACCCAGTACTTC. The J gene is TRBJ2-5, the V gene TRBV29-1; tentatively, D is TRBD1 (6 bases). The germline V gene encodes CDR1 SQVTM and CDR2 ANQGSEA. Trimming left V 4 bases short and J 2 bases short, with 11 bases between. The CDR3 consists of 13 residues. The full variable domain, its missing parts supplied by reference TRBV29-1 and TRBJ2-5, is SAVISQKPSRDICQRGTSLTIQCQVDSQVTMMFWYRQQPGQSLTLIATANQGSEATYESGFVIDKFPISRPNLTFSTLTVSNMSPEDSSIYLCSVAGQIQETQYFGPGTRLLVL.

This clone was seen just once. The rearrangement uses TRBV6-2 or TRBV6-3 and TRBJ1-5; perhaps TRBD1 as D (5 bases). CDR1 and CDR2 (germline): MNHEY, SVGEGT. Trimming took 3 bases from V and 2 from J, leaving 14 bases between them. This CDR3 region has 16 residues. The CDR3 DNA reads TGTGCCAGCAGTTATAGGAGGGGATCTGGCAATCAGCCCCAGCATTTT. It yields the protein CASSYRRGSGNQPQHF.

This chain uses TRBV6-5 with TRBJ2-4; possible D gene TRBD2, 6 bases. Trimming stripped 8 bases from V and 6 bases from J, with 14 bases between. CDR1 and CDR2 from the germline V gene are MNHEY and SVGAGI. This CDR3 has 13 residues. CDR3 residues: CASSQDGGNIQYF. CDR3 sequence (DNA): TGTGCCAGCTCCCAGGACGGGGGAAACATTCAGTACTTC.

The V call is TRBV3-1 (or the pseudogene TRBV3-2), the J call TRBJ2-7; possibly TRBD2 for D (5 bases). The CDR3 sequence is 12 residues long. The V end was cut by 1 base, the J end by 10 bases, with 11 bases between. Germline CDR1 LGHDT, CDR2 YNNKEL (reference sequence). CDR3 sequence reads: CASSQGGFRQYF. In DNA form, the CDR3 reads TGTGCCAGCAGCCAAGGCGGGTTTAGACAGTACTTC.

The genes are TRBV7-7 and TRBJ2-1; 7 bases agree with TRBD1. This CDR3 region has 12 residues. Germline CDR1 is SSHAT and CDR2 is FNYEAQ (reference sequence). V gave up 4 bases and J gave up 10 bases; unmatched junction bases: 4. For the CDR3, the DNA is TGTGCCAGCAGCTCGGACAGGACCGAGCAGTTCTTC. It yields the protein CASSSDRTEQFF.

CDR3 nucleotide sequence: TGTGCCAGCAGCGTAGGACAGGGAGGGGACGGCTACACCTTC. Its protein product is CASSVGQGGDGYTF. The rearrangement joins TRBV3-1 (or the pseudogene TRBV3-2) to TRBJ1-2; 8 bases map to TRBD1. The V and J ends lost 5 bases and 8 bases, in that order; junction bases with no gene match: 10. CDR3 length equals 14 residues. Germline CDR1 reads LGHDT; CDR2 reads YNNKEL (reference sequence).